The present T cell receptor (beta chain) was sequenced within a study of control samples from healthy donors and cancer patients. This CDR3 comprises 14 residues. The V and J ends lost 0 bases and 11 bases, in that order; junction bases with no gene match: 9. Germline CDR1 reads MNHNY; CDR2 reads SVGAGI (reference sequence). Using immunoSEQ multiplex PCR, the repertoire was profiled, and TCRdb retains in-frame clones only, with some absent. The table shows almost 85,000 clones, with roughly 93% occurring only once. The sequenced material came from blood. The receptor was derived from a woman between 18 and 30 years old in good health. The rearrangement links TRBV6-6 to TRBJ1-1; TRBD1 agrees at 7 bases. CDR3 in amino acids: CASSYSGQALGAFF. The CDR3 nucleotides read TGTGCCAGCAGTTACTCCGGACAGGCCCTTGGGGCTTTCTTT.